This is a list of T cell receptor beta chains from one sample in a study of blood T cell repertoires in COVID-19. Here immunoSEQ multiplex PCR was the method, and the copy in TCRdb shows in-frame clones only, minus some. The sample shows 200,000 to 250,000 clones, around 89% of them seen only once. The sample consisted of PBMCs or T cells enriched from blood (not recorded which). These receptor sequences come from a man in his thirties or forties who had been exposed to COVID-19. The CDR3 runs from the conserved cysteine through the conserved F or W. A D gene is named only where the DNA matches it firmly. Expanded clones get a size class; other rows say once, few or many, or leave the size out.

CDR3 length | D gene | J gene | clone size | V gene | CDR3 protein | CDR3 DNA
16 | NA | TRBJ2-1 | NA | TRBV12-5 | CASGLGFGGGYNEQFF | TGTGCTAGTGGTTTGGGCTTTGGGGGAGGTTACAATGAGCAGTTCTTC
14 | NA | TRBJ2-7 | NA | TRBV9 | CASSPRAGKGEQYF | TGTGCCAGCAGCCCCCGGGCAGGGAAGGGCGAGCAGTACTTC
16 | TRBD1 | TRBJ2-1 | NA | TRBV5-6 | CASSLLEQGISSEQFF | TGTGCCAGCAGCTTGTTAGAACAGGGGATTTCAAGTGAGCAGTTCTTC
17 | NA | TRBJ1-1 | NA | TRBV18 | CASSPSQGPEMNTEAFF | TGTGCCAGCTCACCCAGCCAGGGGCCCGAAATGAACACTGAAGCTTTCTTT
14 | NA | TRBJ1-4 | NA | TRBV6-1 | CASGPGRPNEKLFF | TGTGCCAGCGGACCCGGGAGGCCTAATGAAAAACTGTTTTTT
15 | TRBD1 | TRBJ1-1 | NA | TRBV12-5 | CASGFTGQDRTEAFF | TGTGCTAGTGGTTTCACCGGACAGGATAGGACTGAAGCTTTCTTT
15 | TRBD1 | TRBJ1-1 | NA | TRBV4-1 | CASSPRDRISKGDFF | TGCGCCAGCAGCCCCCGGGACAGAATTTCAAAGGGTGATTTCTTT
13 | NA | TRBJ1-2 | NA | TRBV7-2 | CASSLTGRYGYTF | TGTGCCAGCAGCTTAACAGGCCGCTATGGCTACACCTTC
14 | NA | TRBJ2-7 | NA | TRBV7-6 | CASSSPEDTYEQYF | TGTGCCAGCAGCTCCCCCGAGGATACTTACGAGCAGTACTTC
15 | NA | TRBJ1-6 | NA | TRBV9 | CASSVKGTGNSPLHF | TGTGCCAGCAGCGTTAAGGGGACTGGCAATTCACCCCTCCACTTT
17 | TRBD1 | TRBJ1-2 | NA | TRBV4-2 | CASSSSPEGDRVFGYTF | TGTGCCAGCAGCTCCTCTCCAGAGGGGGACAGGGTGTTCGGCTACACCTTC
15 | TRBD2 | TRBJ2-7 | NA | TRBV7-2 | CASSSQGAGQYEQYF | TGTGCCAGCAGCTCCCAGGGAGCGGGGCAATACGAGCAGTACTTC
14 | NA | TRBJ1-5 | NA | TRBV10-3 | CATSEQGSNQPQHF | TGTGCCACATCAGAGCAGGGTAGCAATCAGCCCCAGCATTTT
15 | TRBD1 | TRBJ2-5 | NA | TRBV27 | CASSTRDSGVETQYF | TGTGCCAGCAGTACCCGGGACAGTGGGGTGGAGACCCAGTACTTC
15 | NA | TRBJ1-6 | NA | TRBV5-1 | CASSLEAGETTPLHF | TGCGCCAGCAGCTTGGAAGCAGGGGAGACGACACCCCTCCACTTT
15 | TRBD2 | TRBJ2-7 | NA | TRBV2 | CASSEGLAGVYEQYF | TGTGCCAGCAGTGAAGGTCTAGCGGGGGTCTACGAGCAGTACTTC
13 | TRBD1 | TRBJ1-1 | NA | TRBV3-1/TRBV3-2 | CASSHIGTGEAFF | TGTGCCAGCAGCCATATCGGGACAGGAGAAGCTTTCTTT
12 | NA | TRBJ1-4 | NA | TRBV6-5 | CASSSRNEKLFF | TGTGCCAGCAGTTCTCGGAATGAAAAACTGTTTTTT
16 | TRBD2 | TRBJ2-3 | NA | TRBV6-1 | CASSEAAGGPGDTQYF | TGTGCCAGCAGTGAGGCAGCGGGGGGGCCAGGAGATACGCAGTATTTT
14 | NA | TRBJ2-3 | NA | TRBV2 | CASNQISPTDTQYF | TGTGCCAGCAATCAAATTAGCCCCACAGATACGCAGTATTTT
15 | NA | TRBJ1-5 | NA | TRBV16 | CASSPPSWGVKPQHF | TGTGCCAGCAGCCCCCCCTCTTGGGGGGTTAAGCCCCAGCATTTT
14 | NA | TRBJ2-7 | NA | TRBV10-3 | CAISESSAGYEQYF | TGTGCCATCAGTGAGTCGTCGGCGGGCTACGAGCAGTACTTC
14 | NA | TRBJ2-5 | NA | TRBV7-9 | CASSADSRRETQYF | TGTGCCAGCAGCGCCGACAGTCGTAGGGAGACCCAGTACTTC
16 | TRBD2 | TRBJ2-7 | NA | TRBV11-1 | CASSLIAGATSYEQYF | TGTGCCAGCAGCTTGATAGCGGGGGCCACCTCCTACGAGCAGTACTTC
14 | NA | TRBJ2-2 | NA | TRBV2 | CASSRQVRAGELFF | TGTGCCAGCAGTCGACAGGTGCGAGCCGGGGAGCTGTTTTTT
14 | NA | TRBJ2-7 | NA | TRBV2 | CASSGYERTYEQYF | TGTGCCAGCAGTGGGTATGAGAGAACCTACGAGCAGTACTTC
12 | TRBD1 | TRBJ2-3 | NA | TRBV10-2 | CAAQGEADTQYF | TGCGCCGCCCAGGGGGAAGCAGATACGCAGTATTTT
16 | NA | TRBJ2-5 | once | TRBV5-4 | CASSPPPGLLSETQYF | TGTGCCAGCAGCCCGCCCCCAGGACTACTGTCAGAGACCCAGTACTTC
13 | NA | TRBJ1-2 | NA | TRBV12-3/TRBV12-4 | CASSQNLIDGYTF | TGTGCCAGCAGCCAGAACCTTATCGATGGCTACACCTTC
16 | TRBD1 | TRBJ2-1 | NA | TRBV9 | CASSVFGQGASNEQFF | TGTGCCAGCAGCGTCTTCGGACAGGGGGCTTCTAATGAGCAGTTCTTC
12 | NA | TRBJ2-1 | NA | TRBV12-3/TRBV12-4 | CASSTLAHEQFF | TGTGCCAGCAGTACCCTGGCTCATGAGCAGTTCTTC
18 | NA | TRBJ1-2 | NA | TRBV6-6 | CASSPRTHRAGGDYGYTF | TGTGCCAGCAGTCCTAGAACACACCGAGCAGGAGGGGACTATGGCTACACCTTC
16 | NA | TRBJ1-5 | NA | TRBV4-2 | CASSQASGDRNQPQHF | TGTGCCAGCAGCCAAGCATCAGGGGATCGGAATCAGCCCCAGCATTTT
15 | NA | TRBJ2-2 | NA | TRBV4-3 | CASSQDPRVAGELFF | TGCGCCAGCAGCCAAGACCCCAGGGTTGCCGGGGAGCTGTTTTTT
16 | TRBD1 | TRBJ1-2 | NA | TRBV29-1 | CSVPYAGGSWGYGYTF | TGCAGCGTTCCTTATGCAGGGGGATCATGGGGCTATGGCTACACCTTC
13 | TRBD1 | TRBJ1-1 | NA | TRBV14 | CASSLDRGTEAFF | TGTGCCAGCAGCCTAGACAGGGGCACTGAAGCTTTCTTT